The 12 T cell receptor beta chains below come from one sample, sequenced in a study of T-cell reconstitution after alpha-beta-depleted transplantation in children. TCRbeta library preparation incorporated unique molecular identifiers. Via MiXCR, TCRdb re-called the PCR reads, giving one row per CDR3 protein. This sample has 700,000 to 950,000 distinct CDR3 sequences, with 15% to 20% found just once. Sequenced here: PBMCs, mostly from graft donor cells, sampled 360 days after TCRalphabeta/CD19-depleted stem cell transplant. These TCRs come from a male patient between 5 and 17 years old who had a stem cell transplant for acute lymphoblastic leukemia, so the T cells may come from the graft donor.

The gene calls are TRBV3-1 and TRBJ2-3; 7 positions agree with TRBD2. The CDR3 consists of 15 residues. With 0 bases clipped from V and 3 bases from J, the junction kept 3 bases outside the gene matches. Germline V gene lookup returns CDR1 LGHDT and CDR2 YNNKEL (reference sequence). The CDR3 sequence: CASSQDGRETDTQYF. The CDR3 nucleotides are TGTGCCAGCAGCCAAGATGGGAGGGAGACAGATACGCAGTATTTT.

This clonotype was seen a few times. The chain is built from TRBV2 and TRBJ2-3; the D gene is possibly TRBD2 (6 bases). CDR1 SNHLY and CDR2 FYNNEI come from the germline V gene. V dropped 7 bases and J dropped 4 bases, with 9 bases sitting between them. The CDR3 has 12 amino acids. In DNA form, the CDR3 reads TGTGCCAGCAATCCGGGGGCAGATACGCAGTATTTT. It specifies CASNPGADTQYF.

The rearrangement joins TRBV5-1 to TRBJ2-2; D gene ambiguous. Germline V lookup: CDR1 SGHRS, CDR2 YFSETQ. Deletions cut 7 bases from V and 1 base from J, with 14 bases between. CDR3 size: 15 residues. CDR3: CASALSPMNTGELFF. CDR3 sequence (DNA): TGCGCCAGCGCCCTGTCCCCCATGAACACCGGGGAGCTGTTTTTT.

This clonotype was observed many times. This rearrangement joins TRBV20-1 to TRBJ1-1; D is uncertain. This CDR3 is 9 amino acids long. Germline CDR1 is DFQATT and CDR2 is SNEGSKA (reference sequence). Trimming cost V 3 bases and J 6 bases, with 2 bases left between them. CDR3 in amino acids: CSASPEAFF. In nucleotides, the CDR3 is TGCAGTGCTAGCCCTGAAGCTTTCTTT.

The sample holds one count of this clonotype. The genes are TRBV14 and TRBJ2-5; 7 bases are shared with TRBD1. Germline CDR1 is SGHDN and CDR2 is FVKESK. J gave up 7 bases and V 0 bases, and 2 bases lay outside the gene matches. The CDR3 sequence is 13 residues long. CDR3 sequence (DNA): TGTGCCAGCAGCCAAGACTGGACAGGGACCCAGTACTTC. Residues: CASSQDWTGTQYF.

The V call is TRBV12-3 or TRBV12-4, the J call TRBJ2-2, with D perhaps TRBD1 or TRBD2 (5 bases each). CDR3 length equals 19 residues. CDR3 sequence: CTRSFPPQNRRANTGELFF. Here the CDR3 DNA reads TGTACCCGCAGTTTCCCGCCCCAGAACAGGCGGGCCAACACCGGGGAGCTGTTTTTT.

The chain employs TRBV4-1 and TRBJ2-7; no clear D. The germline V gene has CDR1 MGHRA and CDR2 YSYEKL. The length of the CDR3 is 15 residues. The V and J ends lost 1 base and 4 bases respectively, with 14 bases between them. As DNA, the CDR3 is TGCGCCAGCAGCCAAGTTGCACAGCTAGGGTACGAGCAGTACTTC. It yields the protein CASSQVAQLGYEQYF.

The chain couples TRBV15 to TRBJ2-1; 7 positions match TRBD1. Germline values: CDR1 LNHNV, CDR2 YYDKDF (reference sequence). The CDR3 covers 13 residues. Trimming took 3 bases from V and 8 from J; bases not matched to a gene: 4. CDR3 loop: CATSSVQGDEQFF. The CDR3 bases are TGTGCCACCAGCAGTGTTCAGGGGGATGAGCAGTTCTTC.

The chain joins TRBV12-3 or TRBV12-4 to TRBJ1-1; D is possibly TRBD1 (5 bases). The CDR3 is 14 residues long. V dropped 3 bases and J dropped 3 bases, with 11 bases sitting between them. This CDR3 reads CASSFQGYHTEAFF. CDR3 in DNA: TGTGCCAGCAGTTTTCAGGGTTATCACACTGAAGCTTTCTTT.

In this sample, this clonotype turned up a few times. The chain uses TRBV13 and TRBJ2-7, with 7 positions matching TRBD2. Germline V gene sequence: CDR1 PRHDT, CDR2 FYEKMQ (reference sequence). The CDR3 has 15 amino acids. With V trimmed by 1 base and J by 6 bases, 9 bases remained unmatched. This CDR3 reads CASSLALGGGFEQYF. The CDR3 nucleotides are TGTGCCAGCAGCTTAGCCCTGGGGGGGGGGTTCGAGCAGTACTTC.

The rearrangement uses TRBV7-3 and TRBJ2-3, with TRBD2 identical over 9 bases. V was clipped by 1 base and J by 9 bases; unmatched bases: 8. The CDR3 covers 15 residues. Germline loops: CDR1 SGHTA, CDR2 FQGTGA. The CDR3 region is CASSLKGLASTTQYF. The CDR3 nucleotides read TGTGCCAGCAGCTTAAAGGGACTAGCCTCAACGACGCAGTATTTT.

The gene calls are TRBV7-9 and TRBJ2-4; D gene uncertain. CDR1 and CDR2 from the germline V gene are SEHNR and FQNEAQ (reference sequence). The CDR3 totals 14 residues. The V end lost 5 bases, the J end lost 1 base, and 9 bases lay between the germline ends. The CDR3 DNA reads TGTGCCAGCAGCCCCCTTACGGCCAAAAACATTCAGTACTTC. Its protein is CASSPLTAKNIQYF.